This TCR beta chain was recorded in a study of response to subunit inactivated influenza vaccine. Germline V gene lookup returns CDR1 DFQATT and CDR2 SNEGSKA (reference sequence). The CDR3 is 17 residues long. J was trimmed by 2 bases and V by 0 bases; bases with no gene match: 8. TCRdb re-derived calls from the RT-PCR reads in MiXCR, one entry per CDR3 protein. The sample lists under 500,000 distinct CDR3 sequences, 11% occurring once. Specimen: PBMCs from blood, collected about 40 days after vaccination. The sequence derives from a man aged 45-65 years who received an inactivated influenza vaccine. The rearrangement uses TRBV20-1 and TRBJ2-1; TRBD2 agrees at 9 bases. This CDR3 reads CSARDPSSGMPYNEQFF. The CDR3 DNA reads TGCAGTGCTAGAGATCCCTCTAGCGGGATGCCCTACAATGAGCAGTTCTTC.